These 12 T cell receptor beta chains were all obtained from the same sample, sequenced in a study of CD8 T cell repertoires and HIV-1 epitope variants. Measured with immunoSEQ multiplex PCR; TCRdb has only the in-frame clones, and not every one. The table shows 95,000 or so clones, with roughly four fifths occurring only once. Sequenced sample: uncultured baseline CD8+ T cells from peripheral blood mononuclear cells (PBMCs). All receptors come from a male donor with HIV.

This clone was observed a handful of times. This chain connects TRBV29-1 to TRBJ1-2, with D tentatively TRBD1 (5 bases). Trimming removed 3 bases at V and 8 bases at J, with 16 bases between. CDR1 SQVTM and CDR2 ANQGSEA come from the germline V gene. The CDR3 is 13 amino acids. The DNA for the CDR3 is TGCAGCGTTGAGCTGGTGTCAGGGCTCGGCTACACCTTC. It codes for CSVELVSGLGYTF.

This clone was observed many times. The rearrangement joins TRBV2 to TRBJ1-2; D unresolved. The germline V gene has CDR1 SNHLY and CDR2 FYNNEI. V lost 3 bases, J lost 7 bases, and 12 bases lay in between. This CDR3 contains 13 residues. The CDR3 DNA follows: TGTGCCAGCAGTGAGGGAGGGTGGGGTGGCTACACCTTC. This sequence encodes CASSEGGWGGYTF.

In this sample, this clone turned up a few times. The chain links TRBV6-5 to TRBJ1-2, with D possibly TRBD1 on 5 matching bases. Germline lookup yields CDR1 MNHEY and CDR2 SVGAGI. V shed 7 bases and J shed 2 bases, with 11 bases lying between them. This CDR3 has 13 amino acids. CDR3 in DNA: TGTGCCAGCAATGACAGTCCCAACTATGGCTACACCTTC. It codes for CASNDSPNYGYTF.

The chain employs TRBV15 and TRBJ1-1, with a possible D match to TRBD1 (5 bases). V dropped 1 base and J dropped 2 bases, with 20 bases sitting between them. Germline assignment: CDR1 LNHNV and CDR2 YYDKDF (reference sequence). This CDR3 contains 18 residues. As DNA, the CDR3 is TGTGCCACCAGCAGAGCAAATCCGTTCGGGACGGATAACACTGAAGCTTTCTTT. Protein product: CATSRANPFGTDNTEAFF.

Notes on this clone: This could be a read error, since a much larger clone is one nucleotide away. The chain couples TRBV4-3 to TRBJ1-6, with D possibly TRBD1 on 5 matching bases. V was pared by 0 bases and J by 9 bases, with 21 bases between. This CDR3 has 18 residues. In germline, CDR1 is LGHNA, CDR2 YSLEER. The CDR3 loop is CASSQDLDPASGTSPLHF. CDR3 nucleotides: TGCGCCAGCAGCCAAGATCTGGATCCGGCATCGGGGACTTCACCCCTCCACTTT.

This clone showed up just once. The chain recombines TRBV5-8 with TRBJ2-3; D unresolved. V was cut by 1 base and J by 0 bases, with 9 bases left in between. The CDR3 spans 15 residues. In germline, CDR1 is SGHTS, CDR2 YDEGEE. CDR3 sequence (DNA): TGTGCCAGCAGCTTGTATGGGGATAGCACAGATACGCAGTATTTT. It translates to CASSLYGDSTDTQYF. The full variable domain, in which reference TRBV5-8 and TRBJ2-3 provide the parts outside the CDR3, is EAGVTQSPTHLIKTRGQQATLRCSPISGHTSVYWYQQALGLGLQFLLWYDEGEERNRGNFPPRFSGRQFPNYSSELNVNALELEDSALYLCASSLYGDSTDTQYFGPGTRLTVL.

The chain is built from TRBV5-4 and TRBJ2-7, with a tentative D call TRBD1 (6 bases). V lost 3 bases and J lost 2, with 12 bases in between. The CDR3 runs 14 residues. Germline V gene sequence: CDR1 SGHNT, CDR2 YYREEE (reference sequence). The CDR3 DNA reads TGTGCCAGCAGCTATGGACAGAGGACCTACGAGCAGTACTTC. It yields the protein CASSYGQRTYEQYF. Full variable domain (remainder filled in from reference TRBV5-4 and TRBJ2-7): ETGVTQSPTHLIKTRGQQVTLRCSSQSGHNTVSWYQQALGQGPQFIFQYYREEENGRGNFPPRFSGLQFPNYSSELNVNALELDDSALYLCASSYGQRTYEQYFGPGTRLTVT.

This sequence joins TRBV18 and TRBJ2-7, with 13 bases lining up with TRBD2. Germline V gene sequence: CDR1 KGHSH, CDR2 LQKENI. CDR3 size: 17 residues. Trimming took 5 bases from V and 3 from J; bases not matched to a gene: 10. CDR3 in DNA: TGTGCCAGCTCATATACTAGCGGGGGGGCCTCTTACTACGAGCAGTACTTC. Encoded protein: CASSYTSGGASYYEQYF.

The V and J genes are TRBV7-6 and TRBJ2-1; 7 bases align to TRBD2. CDR3 length: 15 amino acids. The V segment lost 5 bases and the J segment 8 bases; nucleotides outside the gene matches: 12. Germline assignment: CDR1 SGHVS and CDR2 FNYEAQ. For the CDR3, the DNA is TGTGCCAGCAGCATCACCGACAGCCGGGGGGATGAGCAGTTCTTC. Its protein is CASSITDSRGDEQFF.

This chain connects TRBV28 to TRBJ2-7; D gene unclear. This CDR3 is built from 15 residues. Trimming took off 3 bases at V and 2 bases at J, with 14 bases between the two ends. Looked up from germline, CDR1 is MDHEN and CDR2 is SYDVKM. This CDR3 is CASSFDTYAAYEQYF. The CDR3 coding sequence is TGTGCCAGCAGTTTTGACACCTACGCAGCCTACGAGCAGTACTTC.

The CDR3 sequence is CASSRDRGAEKLFF. The DNA of the CDR3 is TGTGCCAGCAGTCGGGACAGGGGGGCCGAAAAACTGTTTTTT. The rearrangement uses TRBV6-5 and TRBJ1-4; 11 positions agree with TRBD1. Germline assignment: CDR1 MNHEY and CDR2 SVGAGI. The CDR3 runs to 14 residues. V was clipped by 5 bases and J by 8 bases; unmatched bases: 4.

The chain couples TRBV7-2 to TRBJ2-3; no clear D gene. The CDR3 runs to 13 residues. Between the trimmed V and J ends, which lost 0 bases and 1 base, there was a span of 2 bases. From germline, CDR1 is SGHTA and CDR2 FQGNSA. The CDR3 region is CASSLARTDTQYF. CDR3 nucleotide sequence: TGTGCCAGCAGCTTAGCTCGCACAGATACGCAGTATTTT.